The source of this T cell receptor beta chain is a study of cytomegalovirus exposure and HLA in healthy donors. Study-level information: Early released data had around 89 million unique TCRs, all coming from HLA-typed donors.

This clone has just one count. The CDR3 runs 16 residues. The germline gives CDR1 MNHNY, CDR2 SVGAGI (reference sequence). The V gene end was trimmed by 6 bases and the J gene end by 3 bases; junction bases not matched to a gene: 9. Vbeta (60) and Jbeta (13) primers were used in the PCR. The data were produced by immunoSEQ multiplex PCR, yet TCRdb's version contains in-frame clones alone and is incomplete. The sample shows roughly 150,000 clones, around 80% of them seen only once. The material sequenced was PBMCs. The TCR was taken from a man aged 30-40 years in good health. J is TRBJ2-3 and V is TRBV6-6; 10 bases line up with TRBD2. The CDR3 nucleotides read TGTGCCAGCAGCGGGAGGGTAGCGGGAGGTACAGATACGCAGTATTTT. This encodes CASSGRVAGGTDTQYF.